These T cell receptor beta chains were read from a single sample in a study of long-term antiretroviral therapy in people with HIV. Sequenced by immunoSEQ multiplex PCR; TCRdb stores in-frame clones only, minus some. In the table there are 25,000 to 35,000 clones, roughly 93% of which are singletons. Sequences were derived from unsorted PBMCs, sampled approximately 6.3 years after starting antiretroviral therapy. These receptors all stem from a woman in her thirties or forties with HIV. Both conserved end residues are part of each CDR3. A D gene is named only where the DNA matches it firmly. A clone size is listed for some rows: how often the clone was seen (once, few, many), or a class if it is expanded.

D gene: TRBD1; V gene: TRBV11-1; clone size: .; CDR3 length: 12; J gene: TRBJ1-1; CDR3 protein: CASSLNEGAVRF; CDR3 DNA: TGTGCCAGCAGCTTAAACGAGGGGGCGGTTCGGTTT
D gene: .; V gene: TRBV2; clone size: .; CDR3 length: 15; J gene: TRBJ1-1; CDR3 protein: CASSHLGVVETEAFF; CDR3 DNA: TGTGCCAGCAGCCACTTAGGGGTGGTTGAAACTGAAGCTTTCTTT
D gene: TRBD1; V gene: TRBV5-1; clone size: .; CDR3 length: 15; J gene: TRBJ1-4; CDR3 protein: CASSSGQAREEKLFF; CDR3 DNA: TGCGCCAGCAGCTCGGGACAGGCGAGGGAAGAAAAACTGTTTTTT
D gene: TRBD1; V gene: TRBV9; clone size: .; CDR3 length: 17; J gene: TRBJ1-1; CDR3 protein: CASSVAGQGPRNTEAFF; CDR3 DNA: TGTGCCAGCAGCGTAGCCGGACAGGGGCCGCGGAACACTGAAGCTTTCTTT
D gene: TRBD1; V gene: TRBV11-3; clone size: .; CDR3 length: 15; J gene: TRBJ2-2; CDR3 protein: CASSPTTGDTGELFF; CDR3 DNA: TGTGCCAGCAGTCCCACGACAGGGGACACCGGGGAGCTGTTTTTT
D gene: TRBD2; V gene: TRBV2; clone size: .; CDR3 length: 15; J gene: TRBJ2-1; CDR3 protein: CARRTSGGALNEQFF; CDR3 DNA: TGTGCCAGACGGACTAGCGGGGGGGCCCTCAATGAGCAGTTCTTC
D gene: .; V gene: TRBV5-1; clone size: .; CDR3 length: 14; J gene: TRBJ2-2; CDR3 protein: CASSRDSNTGELFF; CDR3 DNA: TGCGCCAGCAGCCGGGACTCGAACACCGGGGAGCTGTTTTTT
D gene: .; V gene: TRBV6-5; clone size: .; CDR3 length: 13; J gene: TRBJ1-2; CDR3 protein: CASSYGEHYGYTF; CDR3 DNA: TGTGCCAGCAGTTACGGGGAACACTATGGCTACACCTTC
D gene: TRBD2; V gene: TRBV7-2; clone size: .; CDR3 length: 19; J gene: TRBJ2-3; CDR3 protein: CASSPRVWARGGSTDTQYF; CDR3 DNA: TGTGCCAGCAGCCCCCGCGTTTGGGCTCGCGGGGGAAGCACAGATACGCAGTATTTT
D gene: TRBD1; V gene: TRBV11-1; clone size: .; CDR3 length: 13; J gene: TRBJ2-7; CDR3 protein: CASSRDRTLGQYF; CDR3 DNA: TGTGCCAGCAGCCGGGACAGGACCCTGGGGCAGTACTTC
D gene: .; V gene: TRBV29-1; clone size: .; CDR3 length: 13; J gene: TRBJ1-2; CDR3 protein: CSVEGAANYGYTF; CDR3 DNA: TGCAGCGTTGAAGGGGCCGCTAACTATGGCTACACCTTC
D gene: .; V gene: TRBV6-4; clone size: .; CDR3 length: 16; J gene: TRBJ2-2; CDR3 protein: CASSDSSLVHNGELFF; CDR3 DNA: TGTGCCAGCAGTGACTCGAGTCTAGTTCACAACGGGGAGCTGTTTTTT
D gene: TRBD1; V gene: TRBV7-9; clone size: .; CDR3 length: 15; J gene: TRBJ1-2; CDR3 protein: CASSATYGTDYGYTF; CDR3 DNA: TGTGCCAGCAGCGCGACCTACGGGACAGACTATGGCTACACCTTC
D gene: .; V gene: TRBV29-1; clone size: .; CDR3 length: 13; J gene: TRBJ1-1; CDR3 protein: CSVDGGLNTEAFF; CDR3 DNA: TGCAGCGTTGACGGGGGACTGAACACTGAAGCTTTCTTT
D gene: .; V gene: TRBV5-8; clone size: .; CDR3 length: 13; J gene: TRBJ1-1; CDR3 protein: CASSSYVNTEAFF; CDR3 DNA: TGTGCCAGCAGCTCTTACGTAAACACTGAAGCTTTCTTT
D gene: .; V gene: TRBV7-9; clone size: .; CDR3 length: 14; J gene: TRBJ1-2; CDR3 protein: CASSLDGGGYGYTF; CDR3 DNA: TGTGCCAGCAGCCTGGACGGGGGAGGTTATGGCTACACCTTC
D gene: .; V gene: TRBV5-6; clone size: .; CDR3 length: 15; J gene: TRBJ2-7; CDR3 protein: CASSLAGIKTYEQYF; CDR3 DNA: TGTGCCAGCAGCTTGGCCGGCATAAAAACCTACGAGCAGTACTTC
D gene: TRBD1; V gene: TRBV5-4; clone size: .; CDR3 length: 13; J gene: TRBJ2-5; CDR3 protein: CASSRTGEETQYF; CDR3 DNA: TGTGCCAGCAGCCGGACAGGGGAAGAGACCCAGTACTTC
D gene: .; V gene: TRBV6-5; clone size: .; CDR3 length: 14; J gene: TRBJ1-2; CDR3 protein: CASSYGALGYGYTF; CDR3 DNA: TGTGCCAGCAGTTACGGGGCCTTGGGCTATGGCTACACCTTC
D gene: TRBD1; V gene: TRBV10-2; clone size: .; CDR3 length: 15; J gene: TRBJ2-5; CDR3 protein: CASRWDRGGQETQYF; CDR3 DNA: TGCGCCAGCAGATGGGACAGGGGAGGGCAAGAGACCCAGTACTTC
D gene: TRBD1; V gene: TRBV18; clone size: once; CDR3 length: 15; J gene: TRBJ1-4; CDR3 protein: CASSPGQGSNEKLFF; CDR3 DNA: TGTGCCAGCTCACCTGGACAGGGGTCTAATGAAAAACTGTTTTTT
D gene: TRBD1; V gene: TRBV6-5; clone size: .; CDR3 length: 15; J gene: TRBJ1-2; CDR3 protein: CASSYRTGGGYGYTF; CDR3 DNA: TGTGCCAGCAGTTATCGGACAGGGGGCGGCTATGGCTACACCTTC
D gene: TRBD1; V gene: TRBV28; clone size: .; CDR3 length: 12; J gene: TRBJ2-7; CDR3 protein: CASSLADRGCSF; CDR3 DNA: TGTGCCAGCAGTTTAGCAGACAGGGGCTGTTCGTTC
D gene: .; V gene: TRBV27; clone size: .; CDR3 length: 13; J gene: TRBJ2-7; CDR3 protein: CASSITPAHEQYF; CDR3 DNA: TGTGCCAGCAGCATAACACCGGCCCACGAGCAGTACTTC
D gene: .; V gene: TRBV6-5; clone size: .; CDR3 length: 14; J gene: TRBJ1-1; CDR3 protein: CASSYSAVNTEAFF; CDR3 DNA: TGTGCCAGCAGTTACTCGGCGGTGAACACTGAAGCTTTCTTT
D gene: TRBD1; V gene: TRBV19; clone size: .; CDR3 length: 14; J gene: TRBJ2-7; CDR3 protein: CASSWGTGDYEQYF; CDR3 DNA: TGTGCCAGTAGCTGGGGGACAGGGGACTACGAGCAGTACTTC
D gene: .; V gene: TRBV2; clone size: .; CDR3 length: 16; J gene: TRBJ1-1; CDR3 protein: CASSRGQSTMNTEAFF; CDR3 DNA: TGTGCCAGCAGTCGAGGACAGTCCACCATGAACACTGAAGCTTTCTTT
D gene: .; V gene: TRBV11-2; clone size: .; CDR3 length: 14; J gene: TRBJ2-3; CDR3 protein: CASSLDTFTDTQYF; CDR3 DNA: TGTGCCAGCAGCTTAGATACGTTCACAGATACGCAGTATTTT
D gene: .; V gene: TRBV4-3; clone size: .; CDR3 length: 18; J gene: TRBJ2-2; CDR3 protein: CASSQDLIAFANTGELFF; CDR3 DNA: TGCGCCAGCAGCCAAGATCTGATAGCGTTCGCGAACACCGGGGAGCTGTTTTTT
D gene: TRBD2; V gene: TRBV5-1; clone size: once; CDR3 length: 16; J gene: TRBJ2-5; CDR3 protein: CASTGGSSGVQETQYF; CDR3 DNA: TGCGCCAGCACCGGAGGGTCTAGCGGGGTCCAAGAGACCCAGTACTTC
D gene: .; V gene: TRBV5-1; clone size: .; CDR3 length: 15; J gene: TRBJ1-2; CDR3 protein: CASTQDSAPSYGYTF; CDR3 DNA: TGCGCCAGCACCCAGGACAGTGCACCCTCGTATGGCTACACCTTC
D gene: .; V gene: TRBV5-5; clone size: once; CDR3 length: 14; J gene: TRBJ2-5; CDR3 protein: CASSFDYLQETQYF; CDR3 DNA: TGTGCCAGCAGCTTCGACTACCTACAAGAGACCCAGTACTTC
D gene: TRBD1; V gene: TRBV2; clone size: .; CDR3 length: 13; J gene: TRBJ2-7; CDR3 protein: CASKGTGGMVQYF; CDR3 DNA: TGTGCCAGCAAAGGGACAGGGGGAATGGTGCAGTACTTC
D gene: .; V gene: TRBV7-9; clone size: .; CDR3 length: 15; J gene: TRBJ1-6; CDR3 protein: CASRTDLGMGSPLHF; CDR3 DNA: TGTGCCAGCAGAACTGATCTTGGAATGGGATCACCCCTCCACTTT
D gene: TRBD1; V gene: TRBV7-2; clone size: .; CDR3 length: 15; J gene: TRBJ1-6; CDR3 protein: CASSVMGQGNSPLHF; CDR3 DNA: TGTGCCAGCAGCGTCATGGGACAGGGTAATTCACCCCTCCACTTT
D gene: TRBD1; V gene: TRBV10-3; clone size: .; CDR3 length: 14; J gene: TRBJ2-3; CDR3 protein: CAISDRGSTDTQYF; CDR3 DNA: TGTGCCATCTCCGACAGGGGCAGCACAGATACGCAGTATTTT
D gene: .; V gene: TRBV6-5; clone size: once; CDR3 length: 15; J gene: TRBJ2-7; CDR3 protein: CASGGLTGAPYEQYF; CDR3 DNA: TGTGCCAGCGGAGGGCTGACAGGAGCACCCTACGAGCAGTACTTC
D gene: .; V gene: TRBV9; clone size: .; CDR3 length: 14; J gene: TRBJ1-1; CDR3 protein: CASSVATGDTEAFF; CDR3 DNA: TGTGCCAGCAGCGTAGCTACGGGGGACACTGAAGCTTTCTTT
D gene: .; V gene: TRBV9; clone size: .; CDR3 length: 13; J gene: TRBJ2-2; CDR3 protein: CASSVASTGELFF; CDR3 DNA: TGTGCCAGCAGCGTAGCTTCCACCGGGGAGCTGTTTTTT
D gene: .; V gene: TRBV11-2; clone size: few; CDR3 length: 13; J gene: TRBJ2-3; CDR3 protein: CASSNTFPDTQYF; CDR3 DNA: TGTGCCAGCAGCAACACATTTCCAGATACGCAGTATTTT
D gene: TRBD1; V gene: TRBV19; clone size: .; CDR3 length: 17; J gene: TRBJ1-1; CDR3 protein: CASTQHGLSDRVTEAFF; CDR3 DNA: TGTGCCAGTACTCAACATGGTTTATCGGACAGGGTCACTGAAGCTTTCTTT